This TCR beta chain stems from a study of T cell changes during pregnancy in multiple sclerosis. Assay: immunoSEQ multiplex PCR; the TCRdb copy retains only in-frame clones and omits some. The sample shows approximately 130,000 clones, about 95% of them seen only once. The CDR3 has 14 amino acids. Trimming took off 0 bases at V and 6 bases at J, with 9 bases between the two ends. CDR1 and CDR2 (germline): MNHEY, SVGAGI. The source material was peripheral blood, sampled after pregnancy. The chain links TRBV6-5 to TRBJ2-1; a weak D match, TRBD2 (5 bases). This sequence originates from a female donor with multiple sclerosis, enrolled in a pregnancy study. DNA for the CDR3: TGTGCCAGCAGTTACTCGACCCGGGGCAATGAGCAGTTCTTC. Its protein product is CASSYSTRGNEQFF.